The 14 T cell receptor beta chains reported below all come from one sample, sequenced in a study of blood T cell repertoires in COVID-19. Sequencing was performed with immunoSEQ multiplex PCR; in TCRdb, only in-frame clones are kept and a portion is missing. The table has tens of thousands of clones, about 80% seen once. The material sequenced was peripheral blood. The source of these receptors is a human donor in a cohort sampled during active COVID-19.

The chain is built from TRBV3-1 (or the pseudogene TRBV3-2) and TRBJ1-3; D not resolved. Germline V gives CDR1 LGHDT, CDR2 YNNKEL (reference sequence). This CDR3 has 13 amino acids. Trimming stripped 1 base from V and 6 bases from J, with 7 bases between. Here the CDR3 reads CASSQVRSNTIYF. The CDR3 DNA reads as TGTGCCAGCAGCCAAGTGAGATCAAACACCATATATTTT.

This clone was picked up one time. The chain is built from TRBV19 and TRBJ2-2; perhaps TRBD1 as D (6 bases). The CDR3 runs to 15 residues. Germline lookup yields CDR1 LNHDA and CDR2 SQIVND (reference sequence). The V end was cut by 7 bases, the J end by 1 base, with 13 bases between. CDR3 DNA: TGTGCCAGTACCATACAGGGCAGGAACACCGGGGAGCTGTTTTTT. Translating gives CASTIQGRNTGELFF.

The chain joins TRBV12-3 or TRBV12-4 to TRBJ2-7; 7 bases map to TRBD2. The CDR3 covers 13 residues. With 7 bases clipped from V and 2 bases from J, the junction kept 5 bases outside the gene matches. CDR3 residues: CASTAGPAYEQYF. The CDR3 DNA sequence: TGTGCCAGCACAGCGGGGCCAGCCTACGAGCAGTACTTC.

V usage is TRBV5-4 and J usage is TRBJ1-1, with no clear D. Trimming cost V 4 bases and J 0 bases, with 13 bases left between them. The length of the CDR3 is 15 residues. Germline CDR1 SGHNT, CDR2 YYREEE (reference sequence). The chain's CDR3 is CASSQTGILNTEAFF. The DNA of the CDR3 is TGTGCCAGCAGCCAAACGGGGATACTGAACACTGAAGCTTTCTTT.

The genes are TRBV27 and TRBJ2-6; tentative D call: TRBD2 (6 bases). V lost 3 bases to trimming and J lost 0 bases, with 15 bases between them. CDR1 is MNHEY and CDR2 is SMNVEV in the germline V gene (reference sequence). There are 18 residues in the CDR3. The CDR3: CASSFLEGTHSGANVLTF. The DNA of the CDR3 is TGTGCCAGCAGTTTTCTGGAAGGGACTCACTCTGGGGCCAACGTCCTGACTTTC. The entire variable domain, with the rest obtained from reference TRBV27 and TRBJ2-6, is as follows: EAQVTQNPRYLITVTGKKLTVTCSQNMNHEYMSWYRQDPGLGLRQIYYSMNVEVTDKGDVPEGYKVSRKEKRNFPLILESPSPNQTSLYFCASSFLEGTHSGANVLTFGAGSRLTVL.

This chain joins TRBV10-2 and TRBJ2-5, with D possibly being TRBD2 (5 bases). V lost 4 bases, J lost 2 bases, and 14 bases lay in between. This CDR3 region has 15 residues. The germline CDR1 and CDR2 sequences are WSHSY and SAAADI. The CDR3 is CASSADLLGQETQYF. The CDR3 DNA is TGCGCCAGCAGTGCCGACCTACTAGGGCAAGAGACCCAGTACTTC.

This rearrangement joins TRBV18 to TRBJ2-3; D not resolved. Trimming removed 0 bases at V and 6 bases at J, with 4 bases between. CDR3 length: 12 amino acids. CDR1 is KGHSH and CDR2 is LQKENI in the germline V gene. CDR3 coding DNA: TGTGCCAGCTCACCACCGGGCGATACGCAGTATTTT. This sequence encodes CASSPPGDTQYF.

The CDR3 region has the DNA TGTGCCAGCAGTCAAACTAGCCGCGAGCAGTACTTC. This codes for CASSQTSREQYF. This rearrangement joins TRBV6-5 to TRBJ2-7; maybe TRBD2 (6 bases). The CDR3 loop spans 12 amino acids. Germline CDR1 reads MNHEY; CDR2 reads SVGAGI. The ends were cut back, 5 bases at V and 6 bases at J, with 11 bases in the middle.

J is TRBJ2-4 and V is TRBV11-2; TRBD2 agrees at 8 bases. The CDR3 sequence is 16 residues long. Germline V gene lookup returns CDR1 SGHAT and CDR2 FQNNGV. V was clipped by 1 base and J by 1 base; unmatched bases: 3. Here the CDR3 DNA reads TGTGCCAGCAGCTTAGTAGCGGGGACGGCCAAAAACATTCAGTACTTC. Translating it yields CASSLVAGTAKNIQYF. Using reference TRBV11-2 and TRBJ2-4 for the parts outside the CDR3, the full variable domain is EAGVAQSPRYKIIEKRQSVAFWCNPISGHATLYWYQQILGQGPKLLIQFQNNGVVDDSQLPKDRFSAERLKGVDSTLKIQPAKLEDSAVYLCASSLVAGTAKNIQYFGAGTRLSVL.

This sequence joins TRBV7-9 and TRBJ2-7; no firm D call. The germline gives CDR1 SEHNR, CDR2 FQNEAQ (reference sequence). V gave up 2 bases and J gave up 2 bases, with 10 bases separating them. This CDR3 has 14 residues. CDR3 DNA sequence: TGTGCCAGCAGCTTATCCGCAGTCACCTACGAGCAGTACTTC. This sequence encodes CASSLSAVTYEQYF.

This chain uses TRBV10-3 with TRBJ1-2, with 9 bases that match TRBD1. CDR1 and CDR2 from the germline V gene are ENHRY and SYGVKD. The CDR3 has 15 amino acids. V was clipped by 3 bases and J by 8 bases; unmatched bases: 10. CDR3 amino acids: CAISEVRDRASGYTF. The CDR3, as DNA: TGTGCCATCAGTGAAGTTCGGGACAGGGCTTCGGGCTACACCTTC.

This sequence joins TRBV6-2 or TRBV6-3 and TRBJ1-2; D not resolved. Germline V gene lookup returns CDR1 MNHEY and CDR2 SVGEGT. The CDR3 has 13 residues. Trimming cost V 3 bases and J 6 bases, with 11 bases left between them. CDR3 nucleotides: TGTGCCAGCAGTTATCTGGCAGGCAATGGCTACACCTTC. This encodes CASSYLAGNGYTF.

The rearrangement links TRBV11-3 to TRBJ2-1; 7 bases are a match to TRBD2. Losses at the gene ends were 5 bases for V and 5 bases for J; bases not matched to a gene: 6. This CDR3 is 14 amino acids long. The V gene's germline CDR1 is SGHNT and CDR2 YENEEA. The CDR3 sequence is CASSALAGDNEQFF. The DNA for the CDR3 is TGTGCCAGCAGCGCCCTGGCGGGAGACAATGAGCAGTTCTTC.

The V gene is TRBV19, the J gene TRBJ1-1; 9 nucleotides line up with TRBD1. The CDR3 totals 13 residues. Per germline, CDR1 LNHDA and CDR2 SQIVND (reference sequence). The J segment lost 6 bases and the V segment lost 6 bases, leaving 5 bases of the junction unmatched. The CDR3 DNA is TGTGCCAGTAGGGGGACAGGGTTGTCTGAAGCTTTCTTT. This translates into CASRGTGLSEAFF.